These 29 T cell receptor beta chains originate from one sample sequenced in a study of siplizumab effects on memory and regulatory T cells. Generated by immunoSEQ multiplex PCR, the TCRdb table keeps only in-frame clones and is missing some. This table has 110,000 or so clones, about 90% appearing once. Specimen: Tregs sorted from blood. These receptors were taken from a human donor in good health.

J is TRBJ2-7 and V is TRBV7-2; tentatively, D is TRBD1 (5 bases). Germline CDR1 reads SGHTA; CDR2 reads FQGNSA. V shed 5 bases and J shed 0 bases, with 17 bases lying between them. CDR3 size: 16 residues. The CDR3 coding sequence is TGTGCCAGCAGCCGATCTACAGGTCCACTCTCCTACGAGCAGTACTTC. This codes for CASSRSTGPLSYEQYF.

This CDR3 reads CATSAGFPPHNEQFF. Here the CDR3 DNA reads TGTGCCACCAGCGCTGGGTTCCCCCCCCACAATGAGCAGTTCTTC. The chain uses TRBV15 and TRBJ2-1; D gene unclear. Germline V lookup: CDR1 LNHNV, CDR2 YYDKDF (reference sequence). The CDR3 runs to 15 residues. V was shortened by 5 bases and J by 5 bases, with 16 bases between the two germline ends.

The V and J genes are TRBV7-9 and TRBJ2-7; 7 bases map to TRBD2. The germline V gene encodes CDR1 SEHNR and CDR2 FQNEAQ (reference sequence). There are 16 residues in the CDR3. Unmatched junction bases numbered 6, after V lost 1 base and J lost 0 bases. CDR3 region: CASSLGYTSDSYEQYF. CDR3 coding DNA: TGTGCCAGCAGCTTAGGTTATACTAGCGACTCCTACGAGCAGTACTTC.

The rearrangement uses TRBV2 and TRBJ2-7; TRBD2 is a possible D gene (7 bases). This CDR3 contains 18 residues. The V gene's germline CDR1 is SNHLY and CDR2 FYNNEI. The V end was cut by 4 bases, the J end by 0 bases, with 22 bases between. CDR3 coding DNA: TGTGCCAGCAGTGGTTGGGGGGGCAGATTCTTAAGCTCCTACGAGCAGTACTTC. This gives the protein CASSGWGGRFLSSYEQYF.

The chain carries TRBV7-2 and TRBJ2-3; D uncertain. The V end was cut by 1 base, the J end by 0 bases, with 14 bases between. This CDR3 has 17 amino acids. CDR1 is SGHTA and CDR2 is FQGNSA in the germline V gene. DNA for the CDR3: TGTGCCAGCAGCTTAGTATCAACTCAACCTAGCACAGATACGCAGTATTTT. Residues: CASSLVSTQPSTDTQYF.

V is TRBV30 and J is TRBJ2-2; 7 nucleotides agree with TRBD2. Looked up from germline, CDR1 is GTSNPN and CDR2 is SVGIG (reference sequence). V lost 7 bases to trimming and J lost 4 bases; unmatched junction nucleotides: 12. CDR3 length: 15 residues. This CDR3 reads CASPFRGDGTGELFF. CDR3 sequence (DNA): TGTGCCTCCCCGTTCCGGGGGGACGGCACCGGGGAGCTGTTTTTT.

This sequence joins TRBV19 and TRBJ2-5; D gene ambiguous. Trimming shortened V by 0 bases and J by 6 bases, and 17 bases separated the two germline ends. Germline CDR1 is LNHDA and CDR2 is SQIVND (reference sequence). The CDR3 runs to 16 residues. The DNA for the CDR3 is TGTGCCAGTAGTATAGATCGCCCACCAGGCATGAAGACCCAGTACTTC. It translates to CASSIDRPPGMKTQYF.

The V gene is TRBV5-6, the J gene TRBJ1-6; 10 bases are shared with TRBD1. Germline CDR1 and CDR2: SGHDT and YYEEEE. The CDR3 runs to 16 residues. V shed 7 bases and J 6 bases; nucleotides not matched to a gene: 10. The CDR3 loop is CASATRDRGTNSPLHF. The CDR3 coding sequence is TGTGCCAGCGCCACCCGGGACAGGGGTACTAATTCACCCCTCCACTTT.

CDR3 region: CASGQGIRTDTQYF. Written as DNA, the CDR3 is TGTGCCAGCGGACAGGGGATTCGCACAGATACGCAGTATTTT. This chain connects TRBV5-8 to TRBJ2-3; 9 positions agree with TRBD1. Germline assignment: CDR1 SGHTS and CDR2 YDEGEE. There are 14 residues in the CDR3. Trimming removed 7 bases from V and 1 base from J; junction bases left unmatched: 4.

This clone was recorded only once. The V call is TRBV5-4, the J call TRBJ2-6; D not resolved. The CDR3 contains 14 residues. Deletions cut 4 bases from V and 1 base from J, with 6 bases between. The germline V gene encodes CDR1 SGHNT and CDR2 YYREEE (reference sequence). The CDR3 nucleotides read TGTGCCAGCAGCCTTGGATCTGGGGCCAACGTCCTGACTTTC. It encodes CASSLGSGANVLTF.

V and J are TRBV5-4 and TRBJ2-3; tentatively, D is TRBD1 or TRBD2 (6 bases each). Germline CDR1 SGHNT, CDR2 YYREEE (reference sequence). The length of the CDR3 is 15 residues. V was clipped by 0 bases and J by 5 bases, with 13 bases between them. The CDR3 protein is CASSLGVGGRDTQYF. The CDR3 bases are TGTGCCAGCAGCTTGGGCGTTGGGGGGCGAGATACGCAGTATTTT.

The chain couples TRBV2 to TRBJ1-1; the D is unclear. The germline gives CDR1 SNHLY, CDR2 FYNNEI. This CDR3 has 13 amino acids. Trimming removed 5 bases from V and 1 base from J, with 8 bases in between. The CDR3, as DNA: TGTGCCAGCAGTATTTACAGGAACACTGAAGCTTTCTTT. Protein product: CASSIYRNTEAFF. Drawing the rest from reference TRBV2 and TRBJ1-1, the complete variable domain is EPEVTQTPSHQVTQMGQEVILRCVPISNHLYFYWYRQILGQKVEFLVSFYNNEISEKSEIFDDQFSVERPDGSNFTLKIRSTKLEDSAMYFCASSIYRNTEAFFGQGTRLTVV.

V is TRBV6-1 and J is TRBJ1-1; 7 positions agree with TRBD1. The CDR3 sequence is 15 residues long. CDR1 is MNHNS, CDR2 SASEGT, per germline. V shed 2 bases and J 0 bases; nucleotides not matched to a gene: 3. The CDR3 DNA is TGTGCCAGCAGTGAAACAGGGGTTATGAACACTGAAGCTTTCTTT. Translating it yields CASSETGVMNTEAFF.

The chain combines TRBV19 with TRBJ1-1; maybe TRBD1 (5 bases). V lost 6 bases and J lost 0, with 11 bases in between. There are 14 residues in the CDR3. Germline assignment: CDR1 LNHDA and CDR2 SQIVND (reference sequence). The CDR3 nucleotides read TGTGCCAGTAGCAAGGGACCGTTGAACACTGAAGCTTTCTTT. Its translation is CASSKGPLNTEAFF.

This clone was seen just once. The genes are TRBV5-1 and TRBJ2-3, with unresolved D. V was pared by 0 bases and J by 2 bases, with 7 bases between. CDR3 length equals 14 residues. CDR1 and CDR2 (germline): SGHRS, YFSETQ. The CDR3 DNA reads as TGCGCCAGCAGCTTGGCCTACATCACAGATACGCAGTATTTT. Translating it yields CASSLAYITDTQYF.

The V and J genes are TRBV4-1 and TRBJ2-1; 11 nucleotides match TRBD2. Germline loops: CDR1 MGHRA, CDR2 YSYEKL. The length of the CDR3 is 16 residues. V was clipped by 1 base and J by 4 bases; unmatched bases: 3. The CDR3 DNA sequence: TGCGCCAGCAGCCAAGTCGGACTAGCGGGTTACAATGAGCAGTTCTTC. Encoded protein: CASSQVGLAGYNEQFF.

The chain couples TRBV7-9 to TRBJ2-3; D ambiguous. Trimming pared 2 bases from V and 4 bases from J, leaving 4 bases between. CDR3 length: 12 amino acids. CDR1 SEHNR and CDR2 FQNEAQ come from the germline V gene (reference sequence). CDR3 protein: CASSLQSDTQYF. The CDR3 DNA follows: TGTGCCAGCAGCTTACAGTCAGATACGCAGTATTTT.

The chain combines TRBV6-6 with TRBJ1-2; no reliable D call. The CDR3 covers 14 residues. Germline CDR1 and CDR2: MNHNY and SVGAGI (reference sequence). Trimming shortened V by 2 bases and J by 2 bases, and 9 bases separated the two germline ends. CDR3 sequence: CASSYGEGNYGYTF. As DNA, the CDR3 is TGTGCCAGCAGTTACGGGGAGGGAAACTATGGCTACACCTTC.

This CDR3 reads CASSPRGSTDTQYF. CDR3 nucleotide sequence: TGTGCCAGCTCACCTAGGGGTAGCACAGATACGCAGTATTTT. J is TRBJ2-3 and V is TRBV18; tentative D call: TRBD1 (5 bases). V was pared by 3 bases and J by 0 bases, with 7 bases between. CDR1 and CDR2 (germline): KGHSH, LQKENI. CDR3 size: 14 residues.

The CDR3 nucleotides are TGCGCCAGCAGCCAACCCTTCCCCACGACAGGGGGTCGCTATGGCTACACCTTC. It codes for CASSQPFPTTGGRYGYTF. This chain joins TRBV4-1 and TRBJ1-2, with TRBD1 matching over 9 bases. With 2 bases clipped from V and 4 bases from J, the junction kept 14 bases outside the gene matches. The germline CDR1 and CDR2 sequences are MGHRA and YSYEKL. The CDR3 loop spans 18 amino acids.

This clone appeared a single time. The V call is TRBV14, the J call TRBJ2-5, with D hard to call. V was cut by 3 bases and J by 4 bases, with 3 bases left in between. Per the germline V gene, CDR1 is SGHDN and CDR2 is FVKESK. The CDR3 spans 11 residues. The CDR3 DNA is TGTGCCAGCAGCCATACAGAGACCCAGTACTTC. Its protein product is CASSHTETQYF. The full variable domain, completed using reference TRBV14 and TRBJ2-5, is EAGVTQFPSHSVIEKGQTVTLRCDPISGHDNLYWYRRVMGKEIKFLLHFVKESKQDESGMPNNRFLAERTGGTYSTLKVQPAELEDSGVYFCASSHTETQYFGPGTRLLVL.

The chain combines TRBV5-1 with TRBJ1-2; D is undetermined. CDR1 SGHRS and CDR2 YFSETQ come from the germline V gene. The CDR3 covers 13 residues. Trimming removed 0 bases from V and 8 bases from J, with 11 bases in between. The CDR3 region is CASSLGEGLGYTF. The DNA of the CDR3 is TGCGCCAGCAGCTTGGGAGAGGGCCTGGGCTACACCTTC. Full variable domain (outside the CDR3, taken from reference TRBV5-1 and TRBJ1-2): KAGVTQTPRYLIKTRGQQVTLSCSPISGHRSVSWYQQTPGQGLQFLFEYFSETQRNKGNFPGRFSGRQFSNSRSEMNVSTLELGDSALYLCASSLGEGLGYTFGSGTRLTVV.

This rearrangement joins TRBV19 to TRBJ1-2; D is ambiguous. V was trimmed by 3 bases and J by 2 bases, leaving 7 bases between them. Germline assignment: CDR1 LNHDA and CDR2 SQIVND (reference sequence). The CDR3 extends over 13 amino acids. This CDR3 reads CASSIGWNYGYTF. The CDR3 DNA follows: TGTGCCAGTAGTATTGGGTGGAACTATGGCTACACCTTC.

The chain joins TRBV10-3 to TRBJ2-5; 10 bases agree with TRBD2. CDR1 is ENHRY and CDR2 is SYGVKD in the germline V gene. After removal of 0 bases from V and 2 bases from J, the junction contained 12 bases not matched to a gene. The CDR3 extends over 19 amino acids. The CDR3 DNA is TGTGCCATCAGTGAGTCGATTTGGGCTAGCGGGGGAAATCAAGAGACCCAGTACTTC. Amino acid sequence: CAISESIWASGGNQETQYF.

The rearrangement links TRBV10-3 to TRBJ2-3; no clear D gene. Germline values: CDR1 ENHRY, CDR2 SYGVKD. Trimming left V 8 bases short and J 2 bases short, with 11 bases between. This CDR3 has 13 amino acids. As DNA, the CDR3 is TGTGCCATCGGACGGGCCTACACAGATACGCAGTATTTT. Protein product: CAIGRAYTDTQYF.

This chain connects TRBV7-9 to TRBJ2-1, with 10 bases matching TRBD2. Germline V CDR1 and CDR2: SEHNR, FQNEAQ (reference sequence). The trim removed 0 bases at V and 4 bases at J, leaving 3 bases unmatched. The CDR3 totals 16 residues. The CDR3 DNA reads as TGTGCCAGCAGCTTAGCGGGACTAGCGAATTACAATGAGCAGTTCTTC. Protein product: CASSLAGLANYNEQFF.

The chain combines TRBV29-1 with TRBJ1-1, with TRBD1 identical over 8 bases. The ends lost 8 bases at V and 1 base at J; junction bases unmatched: 6. The CDR3 is 13 amino acids. Per germline, CDR1 SQVTM and CDR2 ANQGSEA. CDR3 coding DNA: TGCAGCTTACGACAGGGGACGAACACTGAAGCTTTCTTT. This encodes CSLRQGTNTEAFF.

This clone was counted a single time. V and J are TRBV6-1 and TRBJ2-3, with 7 bases fitting TRBD2. Germline values: CDR1 MNHNS, CDR2 SASEGT. The CDR3 is 12 residues long. The V gene end was trimmed by 4 bases and the J gene end by 7 bases; junction bases not matched to a gene: 2. The CDR3 reads CASSGGGYTQYF. CDR3 coding DNA: TGTGCCAGCAGTGGGGGAGGGTATACGCAGTATTTT.

This sequence joins TRBV20-1 and TRBJ1-2, with D uncertain. From germline, CDR1 is DFQATT and CDR2 SNEGSKA (reference sequence). With 6 bases removed from V and 4 bases from J, the gap between germline ends came to 6 bases. CDR3 length: 10 amino acids. The CDR3 DNA follows: TGCAGTGCAGACCCCTATGGCTACACCTTC. This translates into CSADPYGYTF.